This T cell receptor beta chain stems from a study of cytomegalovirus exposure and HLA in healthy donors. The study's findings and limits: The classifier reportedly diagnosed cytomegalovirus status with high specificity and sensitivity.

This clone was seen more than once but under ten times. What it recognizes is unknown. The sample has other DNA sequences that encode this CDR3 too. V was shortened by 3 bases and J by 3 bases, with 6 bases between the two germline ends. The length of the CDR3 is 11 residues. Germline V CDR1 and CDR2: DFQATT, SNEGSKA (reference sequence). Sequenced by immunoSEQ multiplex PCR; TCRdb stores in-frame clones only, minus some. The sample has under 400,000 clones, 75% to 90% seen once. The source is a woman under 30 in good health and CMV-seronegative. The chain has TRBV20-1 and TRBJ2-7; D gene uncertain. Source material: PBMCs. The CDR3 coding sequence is TGCAGTGCTAGGGCTGGCTACGAGCAGTACTTC. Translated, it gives CSARAGYEQYF.